This record looks at one TCR beta chain sequence and its context. Its antigen is still unknown. A J-beta primer mix and a sample-barcoded 5' primer were used in a second PCR of roughly 7 to 12 cycles. Researchers report that a template-switch adaptor with 12 random nucleotides tagged each cDNA molecule. Each CDR3 protein gets one entry after TCRdb re-called the 5' RACE reads with MiXCR. The data show over 500,000 distinct CDR3 sequences, about 25% seen once. The sample belongs to a study of blood T cells in healthy people across ages. Findings of the study overall: Per million T cells, TCR beta diversity dropped about linearly as age rose.

The CDR3 is 15 residues long. V shed 6 bases and J shed 0 bases, with 13 bases lying between them. Per germline, CDR1 SGHNT and CDR2 YENEEA. The same data also contributed to another study, on T cells of mothers and their children. This second study notes: Amplification in the second PCR used the M1S primer, which added sample barcodes and 2-4 random nucleotides.

The clonotype comes from a boy between 2 and 10 years old in good health. This rearrangement joins TRBV11-3 to TRBJ2-3; D is ambiguous. The sample was blood. CDR3 protein: CASSQTALSTDTQYF. In DNA, the CDR3 is TGTGCCAGCAGTCAGACTGCACTCAGCACAGATACGCAGTATTTT. Full variable domain (outside the CDR3, taken from reference TRBV11-3 and TRBJ2-3): EAGVVQSPRYKIIEKKQPVAFWCNPISGHNTLYWYLQNLGQGPELLIRYENEEAVDDSQLPKDRFSAERLKGVDSTLKIQPAELGDSAVYLCASSQTALSTDTQYFGPGTRLTVL.